The source of this T cell receptor beta chain is a study of lymphopenia after photon versus proton radiotherapy (dated by TCRdb to about 2019). About the investigation overall: Photon and proton radiation therapy were compared by the study for their immunological effects in patients with gastrointestinal tumors who developed high-grade lymphopenia. The study was designed to characterize how the impact on the immune system differs between the two radiation modalities. A cohort of approximately 20 patients with gastrointestinal tumors who received either photon or proton therapy and subsequently developed lymphopenia was included.

What the research found in general, with its limitations: After the lymphocyte count nadir, photon-treated repertoires showed oligoclonal expansion, especially of CD8+ Temra cells, which drove the drop in diversity. Across the cohort, among patients who died, a greater drop in TCR diversity after the nadir was inversely correlated with overall survival time. The authors looked at the survival association only in patients who died, and they framed better survival with proton therapy as a possibility rather than a demonstrated result. During treatment, patients who received proton therapy stayed relatively stable, whereas patients who received photon therapy lost naive T cells and TCR diversity and gained effector/memory populations.

In regard to this clone: Its recognized antigen is unknown. No base quality values were provided; no much bigger clone lies one nucleotide off.

Based on the germline V gene (reference sequence), the CDR1 and CDR2 sequences are MNHEY and SMNVEV. Trimming removed 7 bases from V and 2 bases from J, leaving 15 bases between the germline ends. From the cysteine through the phenylalanine, the CDR3 covers 15 amino acids. Solely the CDR3 DNA is kept, with 45 bases framed from the first base. The method was the immunoSEQ multiplex PCR assay. Deep sequencing of rearranged TCR beta loci, alongside multiparametric flow cytometry, was used to profile T cell repertoires. The table comes from immuneACCESS by way of TCRdb, which keeps in-frame sequences with V and J called. Part of the clones is missing from these tables; in studies checked, under half for an unresolved V gene and the rest for unknown reasons. The sample has 50,000 or so clones on record, about 92% of them singletons. The biggest ten clones account for about a sixth of the sample.

The sequences come from peripheral blood, collected from a patient treated with photon-based radiotherapy. The rearranged segments are TRBV27 and TRBJ2-1; the best D guess is TRBD2, with 6 bases matching. The receptor's source is a woman aged 40 to 50 with cholangiocarcinoma. The bases are TGTGCCAGCACCAATGGGGGACTCCCCTACAATGAGCAGTTCTTC. It is translated as CASTNGGLPYNEQFF.